Following are 26 T cell receptor beta chains from one sample sequenced in a study of Ad26.COV2.S vaccination and SARS-CoV-2 variants (dated by TCRdb to the early 2020s). The time point label on this specimen signifies: individuals recovered from natural SARS-CoV-2 infection. The library was generated by the immunoSEQ multiplex PCR assay. TCRdb's version of the immuneACCESS table is confined to in-frame rearrangements and falls short of the full clone set. An unresolved V gene accounts for under half of the shortfall where checked; the remainder is of unknown origin. For this sample the table gives more than 150,000 clones, of which around nine tenths were detected only once. Clones ranked in the top ten supply about 5.5% of the sample. The sample was peripheral blood, taken after recovery from COVID-19. These receptors were collected from a human donor who had recovered from COVID-19.

The rearrangement joins TRBV19 to TRBJ2-7; D gene uncertain. The CDR3 is 13 residues long. Germline V lookup: CDR1 LNHDA, CDR2 SQIVND (reference sequence). V gave up 5 bases and J gave up 0 bases, with 8 bases separating them. CDR3 coding DNA: TGTGCCAGTAGTGCGTCTGCCTCCTACGAGCAGTACTTC. Translated, it gives CASSASASYEQYF.

V gene TRBV3-1 (or the pseudogene TRBV3-2) combines with J gene TRBJ1-5; TRBD1 might be the D (5 bases). Germline CDR1 LGHDT, CDR2 YNNKEL (reference sequence). The CDR3 extends over 13 amino acids. Deletions cut 6 bases from V and 4 bases from J, with 10 bases between. CDR3 loop: CASSRDPNQPQHF. DNA for the CDR3: TGTGCCAGCAGTAGGGACCCGAATCAGCCCCAGCATTTT.

In its sample, this clone was seen once. The genes are TRBV18 and TRBJ2-7; 7 bases line up with TRBD2. Losses at the gene ends were 0 bases for V and 3 bases for J; bases not matched to a gene: 8. The CDR3 runs 16 residues. Germline V gene data show CDR1 as KGHSH and CDR2 as LQKENI. The DNA for the CDR3 is TGTGCCAGCTCACCACCGGGGGGACTAAAAAACTACGAGCAGTACTTC. This codes for CASSPPGGLKNYEQYF.

The chain couples TRBV28 to TRBJ2-7, with D perhaps being TRBD1 or TRBD2 (6 bases each). The CDR3 runs 14 residues. Germline CDR1 reads MDHEN; CDR2 reads SYDVKM. With 6 bases removed from V and 4 bases from J, the gap between germline ends came to 16 bases. The CDR3 nucleotides are TGTGCCAGCAGAGGTAGGGGGGAAATATACGAGCAGTACTTC. It translates to CASRGRGEIYEQYF.

V and J are TRBV27 and TRBJ2-7, with 10 bases that match TRBD2. The CDR3 extends over 15 amino acids. V lost 0 bases and J lost 8; bases outside the gene matches: 7. In germline, CDR1 is MNHEY, CDR2 SMNVEV (reference sequence). The DNA of the CDR3 is TGTGCCAGCAGTTTATCGGGGGCTAGCGGGAGTCAGCAGTACTTC. It yields the protein CASSLSGASGSQQYF.

V gene TRBV7-2 combines with J gene TRBJ2-3; perhaps TRBD2 as D (5 bases). Trimming removed 3 bases from V and 0 bases from J, with 10 bases in between. Germline values: CDR1 SGHTA, CDR2 FQGNSA. This CDR3 has 15 residues. For the CDR3, the DNA is TGTGCCAGCAGCTTCCCGACGGGGAGCACAGATACGCAGTATTTT. This codes for CASSFPTGSTDTQYF.

V and J are TRBV7-8 and TRBJ1-5, with D uncertain. This CDR3 has 15 residues. V was trimmed by 1 base and J by 3 bases, leaving 10 bases between them. Germline V gene sequence: CDR1 SGHVS, CDR2 FQNEAQ. In DNA form, the CDR3 reads TGTGCCAGCAGCTTAGTTGTCAGTAACAATCAGCCCCAGCATTTT. Protein: CASSLVVSNNQPQHF.

The rearrangement joins TRBV7-3 to TRBJ2-5; TRBD2 might be the D (7 bases). V shed 5 bases and J shed 5 bases, with 15 bases lying between them. This CDR3 spans 14 amino acids. The germline V gene has CDR1 SGHTA and CDR2 FQGTGA. The CDR3 region has the DNA TGTGCCAGCAGCCCGGGGGGCCGTGGGGAGACCCAGTACTTC. Translating it yields CASSPGGRGETQYF.

This chain links TRBV9 with TRBJ2-1; D might be TRBD2 (7 bases). Per the germline V gene, CDR1 is SGDLS and CDR2 is YYNGEE. V was cut by 2 bases and J by 5 bases, with 14 bases left in between. The CDR3 totals 15 residues. This CDR3 reads CASSVGGGTNNEQFF. The CDR3 DNA reads TGTGCCAGCAGCGTGGGAGGGGGGACCAACAATGAGCAGTTCTTC.

V is TRBV28 and J is TRBJ1-3; D gene unclear. Looked up from germline, CDR1 is MDHEN and CDR2 is SYDVKM. CDR3 size: 12 residues. V was pared by 5 bases and J by 8 bases, with 10 bases between. The CDR3 DNA follows: TGTGCCAGCAGTCCCAGCTTTGACACCATATATTTT. Amino acids: CASSPSFDTIYF.

The chain employs TRBV4-1 and TRBJ2-7; the match to TRBD1 covers 7 bases. The germline V gene has CDR1 MGHRA and CDR2 YSYEKL. The CDR3 consists of 15 residues. Unmatched junction bases numbered 6, after V lost 0 bases and J lost 4 bases. The CDR3 DNA reads as TGCGCCAGCAGCCAAGACCAACAGGGGCGGTACGAGCAGTACTTC. Its translation: CASSQDQQGRYEQYF.

The chain recombines TRBV6-1 with TRBJ2-5; 8 positions agree with TRBD1. The germline V gene has CDR1 MNHNS and CDR2 SASEGT. The CDR3 contains 16 residues. The J segment lost 2 bases and the V segment lost 4 bases, leaving 9 bases of the junction unmatched. The CDR3 spells CASSGPTGGRQETQYF. The CDR3 bases are TGTGCCAGCAGTGGACCCACAGGGGGTAGGCAAGAGACCCAGTACTTC.

This chain connects TRBV19 to TRBJ1-6; D not resolved. The CDR3 covers 17 residues. In germline, CDR1 is LNHDA, CDR2 SQIVND (reference sequence). Trimming left V 4 bases short and J 0 bases short, with 13 bases between. The chain's CDR3 is CASSRDTSNSYNSPLHF. The CDR3 coding sequence is TGTGCCAGTAGTAGGGATACTTCGAACTCCTATAATTCACCCCTCCACTTT.

V usage is TRBV6-5 and J usage is TRBJ2-7; 7 bases map to TRBD2. V was pared by 2 bases and J by 6 bases, with 7 bases of the junction left unmatched. The CDR3 runs 14 residues. Germline lookup yields CDR1 MNHEY and CDR2 SVGAGI. The CDR3 reads CASSYGAGTGEQYF. The CDR3 nucleotides are TGTGCCAGCAGTTACGGAGCGGGAACAGGCGAGCAGTACTTC.

CDR3 coding DNA: TGCGCCAGCAGTCGCCGGGACAGGGAGGGCAATCAGCCCCAGCATTTT. Translated, it gives CASSRRDREGNQPQHF. The chain carries TRBV23-1 and TRBJ1-5, with TRBD1 identical over 9 bases. TRBV23-1 falls under the ORF class, with uncertain function. The CDR3 extends over 16 amino acids. With 4 bases clipped from V and 2 bases from J, the junction kept 6 bases outside the gene matches.

The chain joins TRBV5-1 to TRBJ1-1; 7 bases are a match to TRBD1. Germline values: CDR1 SGHRS, CDR2 YFSETQ. The junction had 4 bases not matched to a gene; V was cut back by 2 bases and J by 3 bases. This CDR3 region has 14 residues. CDR3 bases: TGCGCCAGCAGCTTTTATAGGGGGCACACTGAAGCTTTCTTT. Protein: CASSFYRGHTEAFF.

About this clone itself: The final CDR3 position lacks the conserved phenylalanine or tryptophan, pointing to a likely read error. The DNA is omitted, as the CDR3 cannot be located on it reliably, and the CDR3 follows TCRdb's listing. The chain carries TRBV12-2 and TRBJ2-2; the table's D call of TRBD2 was not tested on the DNA. TRBV12-2 counts as a pseudogene. From its first to its last residue, the CDR3 has 13 amino acids. The CDR3 sequence: CASRLAGRGRLRL.

The CDR3 reads CASSPPSGRIYEQFF. The CDR3, as DNA: TGTGCCAGCTCACCTCCTAGCGGGAGAATTTATGAGCAGTTCTTC. The chain is built from TRBV18 and TRBJ2-1; 10 bases match TRBD2. The length of the CDR3 is 15 residues. The germline V gene encodes CDR1 KGHSH and CDR2 LQKENI. V dropped 3 bases and J dropped 8; count of bases not matched to a gene: 7.

The V call is TRBV7-8, the J call TRBJ2-7; 9 nucleotides align to TRBD2. Trimming cost V 1 base and J 7 bases; bases outside gene matches: 8. The germline gives CDR1 SGHVS, CDR2 FQNEAQ. The CDR3 covers 15 residues. CDR3 sequence: CASSLDGGRAQEQYF. The CDR3 DNA is TGTGCCAGCAGCTTAGATGGCGGGAGGGCACAAGAGCAGTACTTC.

Of note for this clone: Germline is not matched at one junction end, which may reflect a read error. The V gene is TRBV5-4, the J gene TRBJ2-1; 11 bases are shared with TRBD2. The CDR3 has 16 amino acids. Per the germline V gene, CDR1 is SGHNT and CDR2 is YYREEE (reference sequence). CDR3 sequence (DNA): TGTGCCAGCAGCTTACCCGGGACTTTAGCGGGGGGGCCGAGCGTCTTC. It yields the protein CASSLPGTLAGGPSVF. The full variable domain, completed using reference TRBV5-4 and TRBJ2-1, is ETGVTQSPTHLIKTRGQQVTLRCSSQSGHNTVSWYQQALGQGPQFIFQYYREEENGRGNFPPRFSGLQFPNYSSELNVNALELDDSALYLCASSLPGTLAGGPSVFGPGTRLTVL.

V gene TRBV30 combines with J gene TRBJ1-4, with D hard to call. The CDR3 length is 15 residues. Trimming removed 0 bases at V and 8 bases at J, with 16 bases between. Per the germline V gene, CDR1 is GTSNPN and CDR2 is SVGIG (reference sequence). The CDR3 region is CAWSVGLGGGEKLFF. The CDR3, as DNA: TGTGCCTGGAGTGTTGGACTCGGAGGAGGAGAAAAACTGTTTTTT.

The chain carries TRBV6-6 and TRBJ1-4; the D gene is possibly TRBD1 (5 bases). Trimming removed 7 bases from V and 5 bases from J, with 11 bases in between. The CDR3 sequence is 13 residues long. CDR1 and CDR2 (germline): MNHNY, SVGAGI (reference sequence). This CDR3 reads CASTSDRNEKLFF. The CDR3 DNA reads as TGTGCCAGCACCTCAGACAGAAATGAAAAACTGTTTTTT.

V is TRBV2 and J is TRBJ1-6; 10 nucleotides match TRBD1. The J segment lost 0 bases and the V segment lost 5 bases, leaving 7 bases of the junction unmatched. Germline V gene data show CDR1 as SNHLY and CDR2 as FYNNEI. The CDR3 spans 18 residues. The CDR3 nucleotides are TGTGCCAGCAGTACGACAGGGGGCGCTCCCTCCTATAATTCACCCCTCCACTTT. Residues: CASSTTGGAPSYNSPLHF.

V is TRBV18 and J is TRBJ1-2, with unresolved D. CDR3 size: 15 residues. The V and J ends lost 6 bases and 8 bases respectively, with 22 bases between them. CDR1 and CDR2 from the germline V gene are KGHSH and LQKENI. The CDR3 loop is CASSPVYLRGGGYTF. In nucleotides, the CDR3 is TGTGCCAGCTCCCCGGTCTACCTTCGCGGAGGAGGCTACACCTTC.

The table lists this clone with a count of one. V and J are TRBV23-1 and TRBJ2-1; either TRBD1 or TRBD2 may fit D (5 bases each). TRBV23-1 is an ORF, and what it does is uncertain. CDR3 length: 16 amino acids. V was shortened by 11 bases and J by 5 bases, with 25 bases between the two germline ends. CDR3 bases: TGCGCCCCCAGTCAACTCACCTTCGGGGCGCACAATGAGCAGTTCTTC. Translated, it gives CAPSQLTFGAHNEQFF.

The chain links TRBV6-5 to TRBJ1-2; the match to TRBD1 covers 7 bases. Trimming took 0 bases from V and 4 from J; bases not matched to a gene: 8. The CDR3 spans 16 residues. Germline V lookup: CDR1 MNHEY, CDR2 SVGAGI. CDR3 amino acids: CASSYSDRPTLYGYTF. The CDR3 region has the DNA TGTGCCAGCAGTTACTCGGACAGGCCGACGCTCTATGGCTACACCTTC.